These T cell receptor beta chains were read from a single sample in a study of identical twins. TCRdb processed the 5' RACE reads anew with MiXCR; each CDR3 protein has one entry. The data contain 450,000 to 650,000 distinct CDR3 sequences, nearly 15% of them singletons. These data were also reused for a study on yellow fever vaccine responses in identical twins.

Sequenced: CD4+ T cells sorted from blood. The receptors were sampled from a woman between 18 and 29 years old in good health. Each CDR3 is given with its conserved first and last residue. A D gene is named only where the DNA matches it firmly. Expanded clones are given a class, and other clones once, few, many or no size at all.

V,size,D,J,CDR3
TRBV9,-,-,TRBJ2-1,CASRRERYNEQFF
TRBV7-2,few,TRBD1,TRBJ1-2,CASSLDDRGLNYGYTF
TRBV7-2,few,TRBD2,TRBJ2-2,CASSLERLAGDDGELFF
TRBV29-1,few,-,TRBJ2-3,CSVEGVGSTDTQYF
TRBV6-2/TRBV6-3,many,TRBD1,TRBJ1-1,CASSYRQGNTEAFF
TRBV7-3,few,TRBD2,TRBJ2-2,CASSLGLAGGNTGELFF
TRBV7-3,-,-,TRBJ2-7,CASRTVSYEQYF
TRBV3-1,-,-,TRBJ2-5,CASSPNRILGTQYF
TRBV24-1,few,TRBD1,TRBJ2-1,CATSDGTGWGEQFF
TRBV5-1,few,-,TRBJ2-3,CASSSPQTSTDTQYF
TRBV21-1,-,-,TRBJ2-5,CAGPPGKETQYF
TRBV20-1,-,TRBD2,TRBJ2-1,CSAKEAGTYNEQFF
TRBV10-2,-,-,TRBJ1-1,CASTARGLNTEAFF
TRBV5-1,many,-,TRBJ2-1,CASSLVGAYNEQFF
TRBV14,-,-,TRBJ2-7,CASSRAAGYEQYF
TRBV11-2,-,-,TRBJ2-1,CASSLLGTVLYNEQFF
TRBV12-3/TRBV12-4,-,TRBD2,TRBJ2-2,CVSSGSRTGELFF
TRBV4-1,-,TRBD2,TRBJ2-7,CASSLFRTSGDLSYEQYF
TRBV5-1,-,-,TRBJ2-1,CASSGARERYNEQFF
TRBV6-1,few,-,TRBJ2-3,CASRTPGTDTQYF
TRBV11-2,-,-,TRBJ2-1,CASSQSANEQFF
TRBV4-2,-,TRBD1,TRBJ2-2,CASSPWPGTGNAGELFF
TRBV3-1,few,-,TRBJ2-3,CASSQGRKTDTQYF
TRBV7-6,few,TRBD1,TRBJ2-7,CASSLALGQGSYEQYF
TRBV7-9,-,TRBD1,TRBJ2-2,CASNRQGAGTGELFF
TRBV5-1,few,-,TRBJ2-2,CASSLGSTAITGELFF
TRBV4-1,-,-,TRBJ2-5,CASSQGQRGETQYF
TRBV5-5,-,-,TRBJ2-1,CASGPGLAGGRLNEQFF
TRBV2,-,TRBD1,TRBJ1-1,CASLDREYTEAFF
TRBV20-1,-,-,TRBJ1-1,CSAKQGRNTEAFF
TRBV7-6,few,TRBD2,TRBJ2-1,CASSLATSGSGEQFF
TRBV7-8,few,TRBD2,TRBJ2-1,CASSPQGSGNDEQFF
TRBV12-3/TRBV12-4,-,TRBD1,TRBJ2-7,CASRRTGTDYEQYF
TRBV10-1,-,TRBD1,TRBJ2-7,CASSTRGQGRGEQYF
TRBV28,few,-,TRBJ2-7,CASWGGFHEQYF
TRBV28,-,TRBD1,TRBJ2-7,CASSPDRVSGEQYF
TRBV12-3/TRBV12-4,few,-,TRBJ2-7,CASSLSGQNEQYF
TRBV7-9,-,-,TRBJ2-2,CASSPLINAGELFF
TRBV2,-,TRBD1,TRBJ2-1,CASSGQANEQFF
TRBV6-2/TRBV6-3,-,-,TRBJ1-6,CASSPGVARLGTATLNSPLHF
TRBV28,-,TRBD1,TRBJ1-1,CASTFSGGQGTEAFF